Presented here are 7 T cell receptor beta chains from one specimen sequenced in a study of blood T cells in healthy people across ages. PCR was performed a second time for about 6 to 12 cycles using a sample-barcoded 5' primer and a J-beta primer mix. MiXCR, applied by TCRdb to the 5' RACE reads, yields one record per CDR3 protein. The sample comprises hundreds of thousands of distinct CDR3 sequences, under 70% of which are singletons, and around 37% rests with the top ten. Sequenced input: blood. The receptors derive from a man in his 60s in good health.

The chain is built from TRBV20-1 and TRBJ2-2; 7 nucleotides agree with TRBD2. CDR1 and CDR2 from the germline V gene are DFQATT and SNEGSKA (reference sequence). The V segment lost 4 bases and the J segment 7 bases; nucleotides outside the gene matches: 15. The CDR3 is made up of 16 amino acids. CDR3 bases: TGCAGTGCTATCCAACCGGGGGGTTCGGGTTTCGGGGAGCTGTTTTTT. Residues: CSAIQPGGSGFGELFF.

CDR3 DNA: TGTGCCAGCAGTGGAGCTCGACAGGGGACGCCGTTCTTC. This codes for CASSGARQGTPFF. The chain recombines TRBV6-6 with TRBJ2-1; 8 nucleotides line up with TRBD1. Germline CDR1 MNHNY, CDR2 SVGAGI (reference sequence). This CDR3 has 13 residues. V trimming: 5 bases; J trimming: 15 bases; junction bases outside the gene matches: 12.

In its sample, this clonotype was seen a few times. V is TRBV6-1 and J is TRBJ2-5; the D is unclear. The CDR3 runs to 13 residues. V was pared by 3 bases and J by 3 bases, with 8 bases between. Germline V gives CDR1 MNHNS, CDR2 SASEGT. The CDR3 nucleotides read TGTGCCAGCAGTGATAGTCGGGAAGAGACCCAGTACTTC. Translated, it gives CASSDSREETQYF.

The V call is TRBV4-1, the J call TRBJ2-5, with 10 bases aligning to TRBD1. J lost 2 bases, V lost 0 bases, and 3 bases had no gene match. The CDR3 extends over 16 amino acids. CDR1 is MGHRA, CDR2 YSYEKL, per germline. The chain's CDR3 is CASSQDGTGVQETQYF. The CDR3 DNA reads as TGCGCCAGCAGCCAAGATGGGACAGGGGTACAAGAGACCCAGTACTTC.

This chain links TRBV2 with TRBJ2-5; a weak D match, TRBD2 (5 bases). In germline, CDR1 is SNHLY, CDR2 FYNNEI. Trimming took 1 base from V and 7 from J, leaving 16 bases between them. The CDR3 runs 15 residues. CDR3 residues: CASSEGQSKGGTQYF. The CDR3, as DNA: TGTGCCAGCAGTGAAGGGCAGTCAAAAGGAGGGACCCAGTACTTC.

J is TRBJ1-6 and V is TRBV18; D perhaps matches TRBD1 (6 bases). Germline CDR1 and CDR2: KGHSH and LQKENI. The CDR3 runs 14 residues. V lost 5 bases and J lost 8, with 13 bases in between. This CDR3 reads CASSYRQDDSPLHF. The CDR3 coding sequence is TGTGCCAGCTCATACCGACAGGATGATTCACCCCTCCACTTT.

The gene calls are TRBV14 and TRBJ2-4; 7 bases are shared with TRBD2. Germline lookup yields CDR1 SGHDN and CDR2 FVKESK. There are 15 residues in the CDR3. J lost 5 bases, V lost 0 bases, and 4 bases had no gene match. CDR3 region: CASSQESGVQNIQYF. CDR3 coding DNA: TGTGCCAGCAGCCAAGAGAGCGGGGTACAAAACATTCAGTACTTC.